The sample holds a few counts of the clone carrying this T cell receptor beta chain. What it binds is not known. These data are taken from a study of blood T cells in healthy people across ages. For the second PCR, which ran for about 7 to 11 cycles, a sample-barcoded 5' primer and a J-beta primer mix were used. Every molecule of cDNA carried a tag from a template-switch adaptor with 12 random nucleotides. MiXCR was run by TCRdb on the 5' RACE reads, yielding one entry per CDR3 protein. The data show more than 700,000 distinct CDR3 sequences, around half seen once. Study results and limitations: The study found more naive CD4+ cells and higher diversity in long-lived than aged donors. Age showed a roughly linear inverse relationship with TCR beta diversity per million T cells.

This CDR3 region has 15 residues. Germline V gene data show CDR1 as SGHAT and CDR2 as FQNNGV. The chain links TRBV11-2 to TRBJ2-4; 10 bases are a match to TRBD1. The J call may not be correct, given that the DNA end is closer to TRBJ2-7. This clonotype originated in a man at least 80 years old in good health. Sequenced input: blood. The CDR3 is CASSSRQGAINEQYF. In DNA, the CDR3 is TGTGCCAGCAGCTCACGACAGGGGGCTATCAACGAGCAGTACTTC.